This T cell receptor beta chain originates from a study of T cell responses to AZD1222 COVID-19 vaccine. This CDR3 has 16 residues. Per germline, CDR1 LGHNA and CDR2 YSLEER. Unmatched junction bases numbered 2, after V lost 0 bases and J lost 2 bases. Produced via immunoSEQ multiplex PCR; TCRdb's table is partial and in-frame only. The sample has about 150,000 clones, around 86% seen once. This chain links TRBV4-3 with TRBJ2-1; 9 bases agree with TRBD1. Sequenced material: peripheral blood, taken 28 days after the second AZD1222 dose. The TCR comes from an adult who received the AZD1222 COVID-19 vaccine. The CDR3 sequence is CASSQEGQGTYNEQFF. The CDR3 region has the DNA TGCGCCAGCAGCCAAGAGGGACAGGGCACCTACAATGAGCAGTTCTTC.